The T cell receptor beta chain under discussion was sequenced for a study of follicular helper T cells after annual influenza vaccination. The time point here: 2014-2015 season, pre-vaccination. Here immunoSEQ multiplex PCR was the method, and the copy in TCRdb shows in-frame clones only, minus some. Of around 8,000 clones listed, roughly four fifths were seen once; the top ten hold approximately 0.98%. With 0 bases removed from V and 3 bases from J, the gap between germline ends came to 9 bases. Per the germline V gene, CDR1 is SGHKS and CDR2 is YYEKEE (reference sequence). This CDR3 has 15 residues.

Material: CXCR5+ CD38- circulating T follicular helper cells from blood, obtained on the day of influenza vaccination. The sample's subset: circulating Tfh, non-naive CD4+CXCR5+PD-1+ (ICOS+CD38+ or ICOS-CD38-). The V call is TRBV5-5, the J call TRBJ1-4, with unresolved D. The clonotype originates from an adult who received the influenza vaccine. CDR3 coding DNA: TGTGCCAGCAGCTTGGGTGTCGGGCCTAATGAAAAACTGTTTTTT. Protein: CASSLGVGPNEKLFF.